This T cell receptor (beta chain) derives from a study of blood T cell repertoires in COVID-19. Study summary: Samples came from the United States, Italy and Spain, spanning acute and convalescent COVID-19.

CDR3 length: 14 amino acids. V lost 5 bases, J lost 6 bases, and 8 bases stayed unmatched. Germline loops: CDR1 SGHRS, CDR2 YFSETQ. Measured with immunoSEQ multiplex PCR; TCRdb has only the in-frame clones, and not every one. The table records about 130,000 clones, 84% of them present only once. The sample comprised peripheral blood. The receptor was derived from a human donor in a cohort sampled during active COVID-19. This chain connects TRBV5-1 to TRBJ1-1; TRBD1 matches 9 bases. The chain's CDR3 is CASRRTGDGSEAFF. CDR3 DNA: TGCGCCAGCAGGCGGACAGGGGATGGGTCTGAAGCTTTCTTT. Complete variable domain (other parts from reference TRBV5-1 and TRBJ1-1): KAGVTQTPRYLIKTRGQQVTLSCSPISGHRSVSWYQQTPGQGLQFLFEYFSETQRNKGNFPGRFSGRQFSNSRSEMNVSTLELGDSALYLCASRRTGDGSEAFFGQGTRLTVV.